This T cell receptor (beta chain) comes out of a study of T-cell reconstitution after alpha-beta-depleted transplantation in children. The CDR3 extends over 16 amino acids. Germline CDR1 reads SGHTA; CDR2 reads FQGNSA. The V segment lost 5 bases and the J segment 7 bases; nucleotides outside the gene matches: 15. Library preparation (for TCRbeta) was performed with unique molecular identifiers. Via MiXCR, TCRdb re-called the PCR reads, giving one row per CDR3 protein. The sample includes about 610,000 distinct CDR3 sequences, approximately 10% of them seen just once. The receptor comes from a human donor who donated a stem cell graft to a child with acute myeloid leukemia. The V and J genes are TRBV7-2 and TRBJ2-7; TRBD1 agrees at 9 bases. The material sequenced was PBMCs from the stem cell graft donor, taken from the stem cell graft. Written as DNA, the CDR3 is TGTGCCAGCAGCCCAGGGCCCGGACAGGGGTTCGGGGAGCAGTACTTC. Translating it yields CASSPGPGQGFGEQYF.